The 16 T cell receptor beta chains below were found in one sample sequenced in a study of T-cell reconstitution after alpha-beta-depleted transplantation in children. TCRbeta library preparation incorporated unique molecular identifiers. One entry per CDR3 protein, called by TCRdb with MiXCR from the PCR reads. The sample lists tens of thousands of distinct CDR3 sequences, nearly 9.5% seen once, with 27% in the top ten. This sample comprised PBMCs, mostly from graft donor cells, obtained 60 days after TCRalphabeta/CD19-depleted stem cell transplant. All receptors come from a male patient aged 2 to 10 who had a stem cell transplant for chronic granulomatous disease, so the T cells may come from the graft donor.

This clonotype occurred many times. CDR3 coding DNA: TGTGCCAGCAGCGCCCGGACAGGTTCCCTGGGCTCCTACAATGAGCAGTTCTTC. Amino acid sequence: CASSARTGSLGSYNEQFF. The chain recombines TRBV11-2 with TRBJ2-1, with 7 bases identical to TRBD1. Germline loops: CDR1 SGHAT, CDR2 FQNNGV. CDR3 length equals 18 residues. V shed 5 bases and J 0 bases; nucleotides not matched to a gene: 13.

This clonotype was observed at least ten times. The V gene is TRBV20-1, the J gene TRBJ2-5; 7 nucleotides line up with TRBD2. Germline lookup yields CDR1 DFQATT and CDR2 SNEGSKA (reference sequence). This CDR3 has 15 amino acids. The J segment lost 1 base and the V segment lost 3 bases, leaving 8 bases of the junction unmatched. The CDR3 DNA reads as TGCAGTGCTAGCATAGCTAGCGGAACCCAAGAGACCCAGTACTTC. Translation gives CSASIASGTQETQYF.

This clonotype has a single count. A much larger clone lies a single base off, so this may be a read error. V and J are TRBV7-9 and TRBJ2-1; D gene uncertain. Per the germline V gene, CDR1 is SEHNR and CDR2 is FQNEAQ (reference sequence). This CDR3 comprises 14 residues. CDR3 protein: CASSTVSSHNEQFF. CDR3 DNA sequence: TGTGCCAGCTCGACGGTTAGCTCCCACAATGAGCAGTTCTTC. Supplemented by reference TRBV7-9 and TRBJ2-1, the full variable domain reads DTGVSQNPRHKITKRGQNVTFRCDPISEHNRLYWYRQTLGQGPEFLTYFQNEAQLEKSRLLSDRFSAERPKGSFSTLEIQRTEQGDSAMYLCASSTVSSHNEQFFGPGTRLTVL.

This clonotype was seen ten or more times. The V call is TRBV7-9, the J call TRBJ2-7, with D possibly TRBD2 on 5 matching bases. V shed 5 bases and J shed 3 bases, with 11 bases lying between them. Germline V lookup: CDR1 SEHNR, CDR2 FQNEAQ (reference sequence). The CDR3 is 13 amino acids. CDR3 sequence: CASSRTFHYEQYF. The CDR3 DNA reads as TGTGCCAGCAGCCGGACTTTCCACTACGAGCAGTACTTC.

This clonotype was seen a few times. The chain is built from TRBV5-6 and TRBJ2-3, with TRBD2 identical over 11 bases. The CDR3 sequence is 17 residues long. The germline V gene has CDR1 SGHDT and CDR2 YYEEEE. J was trimmed by 7 bases and V by 0 bases; bases with no gene match: 10. The CDR3 sequence: CASSLAGAASGRHTQYF. In DNA form, the CDR3 reads TGTGCCAGCAGCTTGGCAGGGGCCGCTAGCGGGAGGCATACGCAGTATTTT.

This clonotype has a count of ten or more. The chain uses TRBV7-9 and TRBJ2-5; possibly TRBD1 for D (5 bases). The CDR3 has 14 amino acids. Trimming took off 5 bases at V and 1 base at J, with 11 bases between the two ends. Germline-derived CDR1 and CDR2 are SEHNR and FQNEAQ (reference sequence). The CDR3 region is CASSPRQTQETQYF. In nucleotides, the CDR3 is TGTGCCAGCAGCCCCCGACAGACCCAAGAGACCCAGTACTTC.

V usage is TRBV29-1 and J usage is TRBJ1-1, with unresolved D. The CDR3 consists of 13 residues. Germline V CDR1 and CDR2: SQVTM, ANQGSEA. V was clipped by 4 bases and J by 5 bases, with 14 bases between them. The CDR3 region is CSVGFPWLTEAFF. The DNA for the CDR3 is TGCAGCGTTGGGTTTCCTTGGTTAACTGAAGCTTTCTTT.

This clonotype was observed at least ten times. The rearrangement joins TRBV7-9 to TRBJ2-3, with D hard to call. Per the germline V gene, CDR1 is SEHNR and CDR2 is FQNEAQ (reference sequence). This CDR3 is 13 amino acids long. The ends were cut back, 5 bases at V and 3 bases at J, with 9 bases in the middle. CDR3 nucleotide sequence: TGTGCCAGCAGCGCAATAGCTACAGATACGCAGTATTTT. It translates to CASSAIATDTQYF.

The table lists this clonotype with many counts. V is TRBV5-5 and J is TRBJ2-5; 7 positions agree with TRBD2. With V trimmed by 0 bases and J by 2 bases, 4 bases remained unmatched. From germline, CDR1 is SGHKS and CDR2 YYEKEE (reference sequence). This CDR3 is 15 amino acids long. The CDR3 DNA is TGTGCCAGCAGCTTGGAAGGGAGGGCACAAGAGACCCAGTACTTC. Translated: CASSLEGRAQETQYF.

The table lists this clonotype with many counts. The chain links TRBV12-3 or TRBV12-4 to TRBJ2-2; no reliable D call. With 7 bases removed from V and 4 bases from J, the gap between germline ends came to 16 bases. This CDR3 contains 15 residues. CDR3 DNA sequence: TGTGCCAGCACCCTCCCGGGTCTGGGCACCGGGGAGCTGTTTTTT. Translating gives CASTLPGLGTGELFF.

V and J are TRBV9 and TRBJ2-3, with D possibly TRBD2 on 6 matching bases. CDR3 length: 16 amino acids. The V gene's germline CDR1 is SGDLS and CDR2 YYNGEE. With 3 bases removed from V and 6 bases from J, the gap between germline ends came to 20 bases. The CDR3 sequence: CASSGTGASPLDTQYF. The CDR3 DNA reads TGTGCCAGCAGCGGCACGGGAGCTAGCCCGCTGGATACGCAGTATTTT.

This clonotype was counted many times. The rearrangement joins TRBV20-1 to TRBJ2-3; tentative D call: TRBD1 (5 bases). Germline CDR1 reads DFQATT; CDR2 reads SNEGSKA (reference sequence). The ends were cut back, 1 base at V and 3 bases at J, with 11 bases in the middle. The CDR3 contains 14 residues. The CDR3 protein is CSARGGVNTDTQYF. CDR3 DNA: TGCAGTGCTAGAGGGGGCGTTAATACAGATACGCAGTATTTT.

This clonotype was recorded at least ten times. This rearrangement joins TRBV29-1 to TRBJ1-2; 10 bases align to TRBD1. This CDR3 contains 13 residues. V lost 5 bases, J lost 2 bases, and 2 bases stayed unmatched. Germline lookup yields CDR1 SQVTM and CDR2 ANQGSEA. This chain's CDR3 is CSVKGQGNYGYTF. CDR3 coding DNA: TGCAGCGTTAAGGGACAGGGGAACTATGGCTACACCTTC.

This clonotype was counted ten times or more. Written as DNA, the CDR3 is TGCAGTGCACCTGGACAGGGGGGGGTAGGGCAGTTCTTC. Residues: CSAPGQGGVGQFF. The V and J genes are TRBV20-1 and TRBJ2-1; 10 nucleotides match TRBD1. Germline CDR1 reads DFQATT; CDR2 reads SNEGSKA (reference sequence). The J segment lost 12 bases and the V segment lost 6 bases, leaving 11 bases of the junction unmatched. The CDR3 is made up of 13 amino acids.

Many counts were recorded for this clonotype. The chain uses TRBV15 and TRBJ2-7, with D hard to call. V lost 0 bases to trimming and J lost 0 bases, with 12 bases between them. CDR1 is LNHNV and CDR2 is YYDKDF in the germline V gene (reference sequence). The CDR3 runs to 16 residues. This CDR3 is CATSRDRWEDSYEQYF. CDR3 in DNA: TGTGCCACCAGCAGAGATCGGTGGGAAGACTCCTACGAGCAGTACTTC.

This chain joins TRBV6-2 or TRBV6-3 and TRBJ2-7; a possible D gene is TRBD1 (6 bases). Germline loops: CDR1 MNHEY, CDR2 SVGEGT. The V gene lost 7 bases and the J gene lost 5 bases, with 21 bases spanning the gap. This CDR3 is built from 15 residues. CDR3 protein: CASIRPGQRADEQYF. The CDR3, as DNA: TGTGCCAGCATTCGACCGGGACAACGAGCCGACGAGCAGTACTTC.